Sequencing of this T cell receptor (beta chain) was carried out in a study of identifying expanded T cells in peripheral blood. Using immunoSEQ multiplex PCR, the repertoire was profiled, and TCRdb retains in-frame clones only, with some absent. The sample gives about 50,000 clones, approximately 83% of which show up once; approximately 17% is in the top ten. V lost 3 bases, J lost 0 bases, and 17 bases lay in between. CDR3 size: 17 residues. Per the germline V gene, CDR1 is GTSNPN and CDR2 is SVGIG (reference sequence). The chain couples TRBV30 to TRBJ1-4; weak D call: TRBD1 (6 bases). This receptor was taken from a person between 18 and 70 years old in good health. Sequences were obtained from blood. CDR3 in amino acids: CAWRPGHGHATNEKLFF. Written as DNA, the CDR3 is TGTGCCTGGAGGCCGGGACACGGTCATGCAACTAATGAAAAACTGTTTTTT.